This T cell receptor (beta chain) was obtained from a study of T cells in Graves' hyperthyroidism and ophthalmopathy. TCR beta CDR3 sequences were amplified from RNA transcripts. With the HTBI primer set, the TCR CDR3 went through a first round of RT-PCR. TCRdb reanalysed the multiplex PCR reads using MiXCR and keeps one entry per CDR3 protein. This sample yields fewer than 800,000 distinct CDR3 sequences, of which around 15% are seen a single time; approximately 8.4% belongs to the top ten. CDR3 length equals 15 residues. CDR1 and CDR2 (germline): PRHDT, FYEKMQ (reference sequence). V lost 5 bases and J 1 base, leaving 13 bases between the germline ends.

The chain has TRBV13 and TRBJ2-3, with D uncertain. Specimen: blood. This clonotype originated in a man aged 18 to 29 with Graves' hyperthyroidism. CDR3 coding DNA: TGTGCCAGCAGCCCGTCAAGTGCGGGCACAGATACGCAGTATTTT. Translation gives CASSPSSAGTDTQYF.